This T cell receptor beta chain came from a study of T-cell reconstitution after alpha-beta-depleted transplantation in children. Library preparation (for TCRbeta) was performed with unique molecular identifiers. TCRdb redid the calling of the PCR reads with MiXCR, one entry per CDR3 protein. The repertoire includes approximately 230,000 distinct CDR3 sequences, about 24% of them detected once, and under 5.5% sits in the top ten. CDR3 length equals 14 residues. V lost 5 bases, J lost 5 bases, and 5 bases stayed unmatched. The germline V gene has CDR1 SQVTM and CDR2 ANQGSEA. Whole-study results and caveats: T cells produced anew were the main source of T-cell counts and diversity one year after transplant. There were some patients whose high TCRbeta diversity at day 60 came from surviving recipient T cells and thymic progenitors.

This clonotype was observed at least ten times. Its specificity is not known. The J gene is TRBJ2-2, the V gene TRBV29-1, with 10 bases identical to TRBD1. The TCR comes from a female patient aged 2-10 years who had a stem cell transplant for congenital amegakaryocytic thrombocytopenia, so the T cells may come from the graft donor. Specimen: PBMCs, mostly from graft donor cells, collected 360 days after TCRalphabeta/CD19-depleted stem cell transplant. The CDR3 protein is CSVYGTGVTGELFF. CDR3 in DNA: TGCAGCGTTTATGGGACAGGGGTGACCGGGGAGCTGTTTTTT.